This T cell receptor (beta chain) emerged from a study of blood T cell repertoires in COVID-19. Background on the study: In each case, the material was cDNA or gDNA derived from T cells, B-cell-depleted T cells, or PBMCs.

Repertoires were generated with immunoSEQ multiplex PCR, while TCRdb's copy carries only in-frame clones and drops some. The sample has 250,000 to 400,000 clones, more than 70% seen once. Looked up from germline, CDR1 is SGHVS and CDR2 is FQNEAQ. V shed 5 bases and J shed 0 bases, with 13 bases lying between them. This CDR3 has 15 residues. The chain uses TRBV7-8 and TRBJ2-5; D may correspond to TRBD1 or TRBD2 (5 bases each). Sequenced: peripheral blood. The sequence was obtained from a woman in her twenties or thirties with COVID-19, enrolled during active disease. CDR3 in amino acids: CASSRGPQHQETQYF. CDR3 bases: TGTGCCAGCAGCCGGGGCCCTCAACACCAAGAGACCCAGTACTTC.